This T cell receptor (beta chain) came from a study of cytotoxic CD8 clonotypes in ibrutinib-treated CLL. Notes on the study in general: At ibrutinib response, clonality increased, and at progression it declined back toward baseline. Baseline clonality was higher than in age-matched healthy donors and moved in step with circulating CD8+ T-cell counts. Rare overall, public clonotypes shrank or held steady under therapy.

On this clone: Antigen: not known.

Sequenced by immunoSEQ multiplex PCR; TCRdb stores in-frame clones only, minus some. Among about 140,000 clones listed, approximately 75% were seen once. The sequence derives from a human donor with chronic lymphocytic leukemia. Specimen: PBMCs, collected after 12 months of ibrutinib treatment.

CDR3 sequence (DNA): TGTGCCAGTAGTATCCGGCAGCCAAGGGACCCAGGGAACACCGGGGAGCTGTTTTTT. It encodes CASSIRQPRDPGNTGELFF. The J gene is TRBJ2-2, the V gene TRBV19; the D gene could be TRBD1 or TRBD2 (5 bases each). V was pared by 3 bases and J by 1 base, with 21 bases between. Germline loops: CDR1 LNHDA, CDR2 SQIVND (reference sequence). The CDR3 extends over 19 amino acids.